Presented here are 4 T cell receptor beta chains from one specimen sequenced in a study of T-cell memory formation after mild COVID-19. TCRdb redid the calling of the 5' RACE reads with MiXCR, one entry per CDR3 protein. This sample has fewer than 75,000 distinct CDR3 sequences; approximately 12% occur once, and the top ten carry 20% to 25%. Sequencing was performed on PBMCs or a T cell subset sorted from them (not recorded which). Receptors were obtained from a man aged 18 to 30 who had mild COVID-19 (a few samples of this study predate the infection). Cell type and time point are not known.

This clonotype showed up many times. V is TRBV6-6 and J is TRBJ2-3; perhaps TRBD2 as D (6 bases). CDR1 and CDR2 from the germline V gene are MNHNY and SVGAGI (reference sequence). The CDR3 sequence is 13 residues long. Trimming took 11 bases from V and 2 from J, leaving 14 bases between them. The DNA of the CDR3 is TGTGCCGTAACTAGCCCTTTCACAGATACGCAGTATTTT. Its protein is CAVTSPFTDTQYF.

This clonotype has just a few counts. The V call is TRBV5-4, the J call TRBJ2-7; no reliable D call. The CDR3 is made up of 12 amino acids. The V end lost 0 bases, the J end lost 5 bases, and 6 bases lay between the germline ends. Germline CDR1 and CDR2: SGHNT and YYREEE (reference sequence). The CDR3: CASSLDRNEQYV. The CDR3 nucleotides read TGTGCCAGCAGCTTGGACAGAAACGAGCAGTACGTC.

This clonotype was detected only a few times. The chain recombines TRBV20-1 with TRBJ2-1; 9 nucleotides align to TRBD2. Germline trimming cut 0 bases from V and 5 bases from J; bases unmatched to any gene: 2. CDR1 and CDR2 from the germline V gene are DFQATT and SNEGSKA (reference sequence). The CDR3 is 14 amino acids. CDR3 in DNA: TGCAGTGCTAGAGAGGTAGCGGGGGACAATGAGCAGTTCTTC. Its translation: CSAREVAGDNEQFF.

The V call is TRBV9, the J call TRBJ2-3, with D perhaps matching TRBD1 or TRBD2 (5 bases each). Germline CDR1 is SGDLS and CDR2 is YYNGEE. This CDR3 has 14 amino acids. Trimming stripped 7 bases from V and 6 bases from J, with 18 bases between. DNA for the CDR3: TGTGCCAGCGGCCCGGGACGTGAGGGGGATACGCAGTATTTT. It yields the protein CASGPGREGDTQYF. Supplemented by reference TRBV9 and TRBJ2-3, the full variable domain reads DSGVTQTPKHLITATGQRVTLRCSPRSGDLSVYWYQQSLDQGLQFLIQYYNGEERAKGNILERFSAQQFPDLHSELNLSSLELGDSALYFCASGPGREGDTQYFGPGTRLTVL.